Described below is a single T cell receptor beta chain sequence and its context. These data are taken from a study of blood T cell repertoires in COVID-19. Study context: Acute and convalescent COVID-19 samples came from the United States, Italy and Spain. The cDNA or gDNA used as material had been derived from T cells, B-cell-depleted T cells, or PBMCs.

Trimming removed 7 bases from V and 3 bases from J, with 10 bases in between. The CDR3 is 13 amino acids. The germline CDR1 and CDR2 sequences are MNHEY and SVGAGI. In the authors' workflow: Nucleated cell number was recorded as an estimate derived from reference gene primer amplification. Sequenced by immunoSEQ multiplex PCR; TCRdb stores in-frame clones only, minus some. The V and J calls and clone size were taken over from that table, and D and trimming were inferred from the DNA. The profile shows around 160,000 clones, 85% of them singletons. The sample consisted of peripheral blood. The clonotype comes from a woman between 40 and 55 years old with active or convalescent COVID-19. This chain connects TRBV6-5 to TRBJ1-3; D gene ambiguous. DNA for the CDR3: TGTGCCAGCACGGCGGGAAGTGGAAACACCATATATTTT. Translation gives CASTAGSGNTIYF.